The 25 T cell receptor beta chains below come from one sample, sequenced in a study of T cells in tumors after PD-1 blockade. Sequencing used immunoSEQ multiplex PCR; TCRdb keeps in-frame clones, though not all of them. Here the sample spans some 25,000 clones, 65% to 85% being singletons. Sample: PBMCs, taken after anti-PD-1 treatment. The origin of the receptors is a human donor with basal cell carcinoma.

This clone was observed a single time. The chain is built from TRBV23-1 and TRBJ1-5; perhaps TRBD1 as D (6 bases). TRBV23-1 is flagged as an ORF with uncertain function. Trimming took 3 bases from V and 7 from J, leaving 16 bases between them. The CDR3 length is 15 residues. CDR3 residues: CASSHSQGGRQPQHF. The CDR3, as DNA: TGCGCCAGCAGTCATTCACAGGGTGGGAGGCAGCCCCAGCATTTT.

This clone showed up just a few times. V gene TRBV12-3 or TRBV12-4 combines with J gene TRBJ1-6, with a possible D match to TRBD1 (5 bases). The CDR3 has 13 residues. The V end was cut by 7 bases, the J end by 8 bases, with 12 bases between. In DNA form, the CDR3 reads TGTGCCAGCACTTACAGGATAGATTCACCCCTCCACTTT. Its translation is CASTYRIDSPLHF.

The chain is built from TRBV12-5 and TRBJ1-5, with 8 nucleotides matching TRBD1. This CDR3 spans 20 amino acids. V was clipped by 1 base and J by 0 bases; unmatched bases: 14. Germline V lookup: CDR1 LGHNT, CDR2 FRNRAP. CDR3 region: CASGLAPPGQGPYSNQPQHF. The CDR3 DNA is TGTGCTAGTGGTTTGGCACCCCCCGGACAGGGACCCTATAGCAATCAGCCCCAGCATTTT.

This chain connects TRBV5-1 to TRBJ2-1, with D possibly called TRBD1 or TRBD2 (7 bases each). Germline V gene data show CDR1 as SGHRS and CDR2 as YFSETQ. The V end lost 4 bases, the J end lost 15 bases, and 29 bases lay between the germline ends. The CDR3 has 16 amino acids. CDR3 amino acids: CASSHPRGGGTSSPFF. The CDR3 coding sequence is TGCGCCAGCAGCCACCCGCGGGGAGGGGGCACGTCCTCCCCGTTCTTC.

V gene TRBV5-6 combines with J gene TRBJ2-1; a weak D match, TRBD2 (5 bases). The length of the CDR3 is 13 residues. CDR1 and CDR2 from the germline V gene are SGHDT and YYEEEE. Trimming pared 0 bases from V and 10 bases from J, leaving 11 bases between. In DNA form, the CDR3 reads TGTGCCAGCAGCTTGGCAGTCCCGGGGGAGCAGTTCTTC. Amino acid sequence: CASSLAVPGEQFF.

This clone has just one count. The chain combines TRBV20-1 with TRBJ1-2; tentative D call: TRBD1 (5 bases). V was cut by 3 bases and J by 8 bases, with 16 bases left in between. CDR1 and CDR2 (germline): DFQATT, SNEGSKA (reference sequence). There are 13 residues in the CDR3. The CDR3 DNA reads TGCAGTGCTAGTGGGGCCGAGCCGCGGGGCTACACCTTC. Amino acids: CSASGAEPRGYTF.

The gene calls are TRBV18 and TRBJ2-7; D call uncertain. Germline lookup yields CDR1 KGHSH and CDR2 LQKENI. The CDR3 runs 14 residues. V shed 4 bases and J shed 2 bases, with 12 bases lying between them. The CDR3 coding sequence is TGTGCCAGCTCACAGGGCCCTCCCCCCTACGAGCAGTACTTC. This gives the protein CASSQGPPPYEQYF.

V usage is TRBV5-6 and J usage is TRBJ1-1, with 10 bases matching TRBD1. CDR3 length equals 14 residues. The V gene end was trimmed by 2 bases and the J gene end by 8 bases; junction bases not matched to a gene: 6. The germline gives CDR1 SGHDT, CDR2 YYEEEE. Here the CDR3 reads CASSLTPGQGEAFF. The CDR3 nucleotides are TGTGCCAGCAGCTTAACTCCGGGACAGGGGGAAGCTTTCTTT.

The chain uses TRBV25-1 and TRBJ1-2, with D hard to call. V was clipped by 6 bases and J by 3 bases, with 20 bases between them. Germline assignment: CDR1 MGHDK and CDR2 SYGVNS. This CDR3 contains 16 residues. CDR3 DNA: TGTGCCAGCAGAGAACCTATTAGGGTATCGGACTATGGCTACACCTTC. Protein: CASREPIRVSDYGYTF.

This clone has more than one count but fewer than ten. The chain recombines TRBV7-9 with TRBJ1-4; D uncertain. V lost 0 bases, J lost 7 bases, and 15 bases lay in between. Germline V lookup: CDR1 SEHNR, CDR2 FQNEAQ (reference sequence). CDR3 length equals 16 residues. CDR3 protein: CASSLAPLGNGEKLFF. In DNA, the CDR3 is TGTGCCAGCAGCTTAGCCCCACTCGGCAACGGTGAAAAACTGTTTTTT.

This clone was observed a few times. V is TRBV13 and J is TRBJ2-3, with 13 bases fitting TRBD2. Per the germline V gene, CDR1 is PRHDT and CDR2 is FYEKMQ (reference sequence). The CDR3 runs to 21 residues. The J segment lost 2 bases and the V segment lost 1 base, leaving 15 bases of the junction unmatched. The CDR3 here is CASSLDRGTSGAALSTDTQYF. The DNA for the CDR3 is TGTGCCAGCAGCTTAGATAGAGGGACTAGCGGGGCAGCCTTATCCACAGATACGCAGTATTTT. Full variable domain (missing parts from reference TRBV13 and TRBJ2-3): AAGVIQSPRHLIKEKRETATLKCYPIPRHDTVYWYQQGPGQDPQFLISFYEKMQSDKGSIPDRFSAQQFSDYHSELNMSSLELGDSALYFCASSLDRGTSGAALSTDTQYFGPGTRLTVL.

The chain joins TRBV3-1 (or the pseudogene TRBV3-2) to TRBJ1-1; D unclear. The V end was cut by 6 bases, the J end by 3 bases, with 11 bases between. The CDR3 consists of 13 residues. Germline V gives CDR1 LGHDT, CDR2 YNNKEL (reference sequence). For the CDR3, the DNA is TGTGCCAGCAGTGGAGGGTATGACACTGAAGCTTTCTTT. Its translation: CASSGGYDTEAFF.

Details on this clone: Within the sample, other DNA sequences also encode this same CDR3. The DNA for the CDR3 is TGTGCCAGCACCCCCCGCAGAGACAATCAGCCCCAGCATTTT. It is translated as CASTPRRDNQPQHF. The gene calls are TRBV2 and TRBJ1-5; D gene ambiguous. Germline V gene sequence: CDR1 SNHLY, CDR2 FYNNEI. V was pared by 7 bases and J by 3 bases, with 13 bases between. This CDR3 has 14 residues. The full variable domain, completed using reference TRBV2 and TRBJ1-5, is EPEVTQTPSHQVTQMGQEVILRCVPISNHLYFYWYRQILGQKVEFLVSFYNNEISEKSEIFDDQFSVERPDGSNFTLKIRSTKLEDSAMYFCASTPRRDNQPQHFGDGTRLSIL.

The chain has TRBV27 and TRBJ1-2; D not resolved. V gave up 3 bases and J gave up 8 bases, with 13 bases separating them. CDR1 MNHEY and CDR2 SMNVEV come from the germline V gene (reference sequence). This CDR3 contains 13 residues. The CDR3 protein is CASSFGQHGGYTF. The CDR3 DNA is TGTGCCAGCAGTTTTGGGCAGCATGGAGGCTACACCTTC.

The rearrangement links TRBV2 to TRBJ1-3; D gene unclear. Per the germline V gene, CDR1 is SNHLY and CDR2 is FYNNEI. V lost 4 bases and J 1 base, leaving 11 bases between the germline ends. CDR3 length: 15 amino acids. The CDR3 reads CASSVYPLSGNTIYF. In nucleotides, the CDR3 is TGTGCCAGCAGTGTTTACCCCCTATCTGGAAACACCATATATTTT.

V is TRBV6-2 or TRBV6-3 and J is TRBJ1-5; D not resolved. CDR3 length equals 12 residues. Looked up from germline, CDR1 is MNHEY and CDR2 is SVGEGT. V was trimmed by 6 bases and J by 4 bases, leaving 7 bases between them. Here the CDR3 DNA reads TGTGCCAGCAGCCGGCAAAATCAGCCCCAGCATTTT. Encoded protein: CASSRQNQPQHF.

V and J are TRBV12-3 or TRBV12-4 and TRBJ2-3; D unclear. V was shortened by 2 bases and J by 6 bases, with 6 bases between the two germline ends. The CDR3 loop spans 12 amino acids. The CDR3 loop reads CASSLPHDTQYF. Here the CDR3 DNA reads TGTGCCAGCAGTTTACCCCACGATACGCAGTATTTT.

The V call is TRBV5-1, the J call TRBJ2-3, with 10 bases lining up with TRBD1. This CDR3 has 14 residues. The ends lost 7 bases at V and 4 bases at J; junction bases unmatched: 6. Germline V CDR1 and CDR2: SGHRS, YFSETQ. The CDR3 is CASSGTGVADTQYF. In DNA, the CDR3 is TGCGCCAGCTCCGGGACAGGGGTAGCAGATACGCAGTATTTT.

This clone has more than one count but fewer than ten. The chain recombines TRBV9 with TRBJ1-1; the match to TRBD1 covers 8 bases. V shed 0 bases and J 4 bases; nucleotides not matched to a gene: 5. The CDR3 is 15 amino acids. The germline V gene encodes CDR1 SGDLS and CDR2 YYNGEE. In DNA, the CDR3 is TGTGCCAGCAGCGTAGCTGGACAGGGTGTCACTGAAGCTTTCTTT. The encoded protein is CASSVAGQGVTEAFF.

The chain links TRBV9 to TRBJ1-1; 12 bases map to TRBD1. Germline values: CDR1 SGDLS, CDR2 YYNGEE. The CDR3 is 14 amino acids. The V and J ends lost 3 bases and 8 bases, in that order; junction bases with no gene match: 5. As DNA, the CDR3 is TGTGCCAGCAGCGCGGGACAGGGGGCGGAAGAAGCTTTCTTT. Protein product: CASSAGQGAEEAFF.

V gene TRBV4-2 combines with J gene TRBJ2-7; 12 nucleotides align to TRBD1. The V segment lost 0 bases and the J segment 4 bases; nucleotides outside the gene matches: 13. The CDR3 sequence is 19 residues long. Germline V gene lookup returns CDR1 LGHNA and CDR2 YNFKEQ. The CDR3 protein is CASSQDSGTGGVIPYEQYF. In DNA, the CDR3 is TGTGCCAGCAGCCAAGATAGCGGGACAGGGGGCGTTATACCTTACGAGCAGTACTTC.

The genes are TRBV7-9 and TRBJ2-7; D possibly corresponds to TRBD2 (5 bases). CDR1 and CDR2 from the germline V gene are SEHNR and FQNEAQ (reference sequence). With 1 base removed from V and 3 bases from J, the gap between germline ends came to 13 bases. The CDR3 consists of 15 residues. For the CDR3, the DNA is TGTGCCAGCAGCTTAGATGGAGGACCGTACTACGAGCAGTACTTC. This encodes CASSLDGGPYYEQYF.

CDR3 bases: TGTGCCACGGGACAGGGCCAAGAGACCCAGTACTTC. This sequence encodes CATGQGQETQYF. This chain uses TRBV10-3 with TRBJ2-5, with 9 bases fitting TRBD1. Germline loops: CDR1 ENHRY, CDR2 SYGVKD. The CDR3 is 12 residues long. J was trimmed by 1 base and V by 10 bases; bases with no gene match: 1.

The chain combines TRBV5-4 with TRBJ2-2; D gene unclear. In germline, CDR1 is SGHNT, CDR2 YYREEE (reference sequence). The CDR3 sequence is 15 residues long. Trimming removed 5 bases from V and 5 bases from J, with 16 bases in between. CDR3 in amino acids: CASRPTQVGTGELFF. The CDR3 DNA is TGTGCCAGCAGACCGACCCAAGTAGGGACCGGGGAGCTGTTTTTT. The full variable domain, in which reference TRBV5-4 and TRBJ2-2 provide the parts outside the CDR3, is ETGVTQSPTHLIKTRGQQVTLRCSSQSGHNTVSWYQQALGQGPQFIFQYYREEENGRGNFPPRFSGLQFPNYSSELNVNALELDDSALYLCASRPTQVGTGELFFGEGSRLTVL.

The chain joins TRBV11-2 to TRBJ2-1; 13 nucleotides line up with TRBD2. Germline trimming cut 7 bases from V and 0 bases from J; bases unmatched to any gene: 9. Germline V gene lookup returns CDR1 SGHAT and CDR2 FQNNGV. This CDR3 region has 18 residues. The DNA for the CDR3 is TGTGCCAGCATCCAATCCGGGACTAGCGGGGTCTCCTACAATGAGCAGTTCTTC. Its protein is CASIQSGTSGVSYNEQFF. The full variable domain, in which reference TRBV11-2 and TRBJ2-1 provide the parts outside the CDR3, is EAGVAQSPRYKIIEKRQSVAFWCNPISGHATLYWYQQILGQGPKLLIQFQNNGVVDDSQLPKDRFSAERLKGVDSTLKIQPAKLEDSAVYLCASIQSGTSGVSYNEQFFGPGTRLTVL.